Listed below are T cell receptor beta chains from one sample, sequenced in a study of blood T cell repertoires in COVID-19. Clones were read by immunoSEQ multiplex PCR, and TCRdb kept only the in-frame ones, dropping some. The sample yields roughly 300,000 clones, approximately 84% seen once. Specimen: peripheral blood. These receptors all come from a human donor with COVID-19, enrolled during active disease. The donor label of this sample is uncertain. Both conserved end residues are part of each CDR3. The D gene is left open where the match is weak. Size values are once, few and many counts, or a class for expanded clones, and some rows have none.

V: TRBV28
size: NA
D: TRBD1
J: TRBJ1-2
CDR3: CASSSGQGDYGYTF
DNA: TGTGCCAGCAGTTCGGGACAGGGGGACTATGGCTACACCTTC

V: TRBV2
size: NA
D: NA
J: TRBJ1-5
CDR3: CASSEAGGVGQPQHF
DNA: TGTGCCAGCAGTGAAGCGGGAGGGGTAGGTCAGCCCCAGCATTTT

V: TRBV5-1
size: once
D: TRBD2
J: TRBJ2-5
CDR3: CASSLRGGRGETQYF
DNA: TGCGCCAGCAGCTTGCGAGGCGGGAGAGGGGAGACCCAGTACTTC

V: TRBV5-6
size: NA
D: NA
J: TRBJ1-4
CDR3: CASSAVGQRATNEKLFF
DNA: TGTGCCAGCAGCGCCGTGGGTCAGCGTGCAACTAATGAAAAACTGTTTTTT

V: TRBV29-1
size: NA
D: TRBD1
J: TRBJ2-1
CDR3: CSVETGTAYNEQFF
DNA: TGCAGCGTGGAGACAGGGACGGCCTACAATGAGCAGTTCTTC

V: TRBV11-2
size: once
D: NA
J: TRBJ2-5
CDR3: CASSLNSVEETQYF
DNA: TGTGCCAGCAGCCTCAATAGCGTGGAAGAGACCCAGTACTTC

V: TRBV2
size: NA
D: TRBD1
J: TRBJ2-5
CDR3: CASSAGQVGVQETQYF
DNA: TGTGCCAGCAGTGCCGGACAGGTCGGGGTCCAAGAGACCCAGTACTTC

V: TRBV7-8
size: NA
D: TRBD1
J: TRBJ1-2
CDR3: CASRLPGQGAWGYTF
DNA: TGTGCCAGCAGATTACCGGGACAGGGGGCTTGGGGCTACACCTTC

V: TRBV24-1
size: NA
D: NA
J: TRBJ1-6
CDR3: CATLRGRRVLNSPLHF
DNA: TGTGCCACCCTCCGCGGGCGTAGGGTCCTGAATTCACCCCTCCACTTT

V: TRBV29-1
size: NA
D: NA
J: TRBJ2-3
CDR3: CSAEAATSTDTQYF
DNA: TGCAGCGCCGAAGCGGCAACTAGCACAGATACGCAGTATTTT

V: TRBV10-2
size: NA
D: TRBD2
J: TRBJ2-1
CDR3: CASSVVSGVNEQFF
DNA: TGCGCCAGCAGTGTGGTCAGCGGGGTTAATGAGCAGTTCTTC

V: TRBV11-3
size: NA
D: TRBD1
J: TRBJ1-1
CDR3: CASSKQGEHTEAFF
DNA: TGTGCCAGCAGCAAGCAGGGGGAGCACACTGAAGCTTTCTTT

V: TRBV3-1/TRBV3-2
size: NA
D: TRBD1
J: TRBJ2-7
CDR3: CASSPEDRWPYEQYF
DNA: TGTGCCAGCAGCCCAGAGGACAGGTGGCCCTACGAGCAGTACTTC

V: TRBV27
size: NA
D: NA
J: TRBJ2-6
CDR3: CASRRNPVSRSGANVLTF
DNA: TGTGCCAGCAGAAGAAATCCAGTGTCCCGATCTGGGGCCAACGTCCTGACTTTC

V: TRBV15
size: NA
D: NA
J: TRBJ1-3
CDR3: CATSGTIGGNTIYF
DNA: TGTGCCACATCCGGGACAATCGGTGGAAACACCATATATTTT

V: TRBV7-8
size: NA
D: NA
J: TRBJ1-6
CDR3: CASSGLTDYNSPLHF
DNA: TGTGCCAGCAGCGGATTGACAGATTATAATTCACCCCTCCACTTT

V: TRBV3-1/TRBV3-2
size: NA
D: TRBD1
J: TRBJ2-7
CDR3: CASSPQDRGHEQYF
DNA: TGTGCCAGCAGCCCCCAGGACAGGGGCCACGAGCAGTACTTC

V: TRBV27
size: NA
D: TRBD2
J: TRBJ2-1
CDR3: CASSALAGGTSSYNEQFF
DNA: TGTGCCAGCAGCGCACTAGCGGGAGGGACTAGCTCCTACAATGAGCAGTTCTTC

V: TRBV3-1/TRBV3-2
size: few
D: NA
J: TRBJ1-5
CDR3: CASSQDSQPQHF
DNA: TGTGCCAGCAGCCAAGATTCACAGCCCCAGCATTTT

V: TRBV11-2
size: NA
D: NA
J: TRBJ1-3
CDR3: CASRSSGNTIYF
DNA: TGTGCCAGCAGGAGCTCTGGAAACACCATATATTTT

V: TRBV28
size: once
D: TRBD2
J: TRBJ2-3
CDR3: CASSFIGPRGSGTDTQYF
DNA: TGTGCCAGCAGTTTTATAGGCCCCCGCGGGAGTGGCACAGATACGCAGTATTTT

V: TRBV29-1
size: NA
D: NA
J: TRBJ1-1
CDR3: CSVGTTAEAFF
DNA: TGCAGCGTTGGAACGACAGCGGAAGCTTTCTTT

V: TRBV5-1
size: NA
D: TRBD1
J: TRBJ1-1
CDR3: CASSPGQGNTEAFF
DNA: TGCGCCAGCAGCCCAGGACAGGGGAACACTGAAGCTTTCTTT

V: TRBV4-1
size: NA
D: TRBD2
J: TRBJ2-3
CDR3: CASSPELAGTDTQYF
DNA: TGCGCCAGCAGTCCGGAACTAGCGGGCACAGATACGCAGTATTTT

V: TRBV2
size: NA
D: NA
J: TRBJ1-5
CDR3: CASSAYSNQPQHF
DNA: TGTGCCAGCAGTGCTTATAGCAATCAGCCCCAGCATTTT

V: TRBV27
size: NA
D: TRBD2
J: TRBJ2-7
CDR3: CASSPRGGPYEQYF
DNA: TGTGCCAGCAGTCCGCGGGGGGGCCCCTACGAGCAGTACTTC

V: TRBV2
size: NA
D: NA
J: TRBJ1-1
CDR3: CASSEIAQGGTEAFF
DNA: TGTGCCAGCAGTGAAATTGCCCAGGGAGGCACTGAAGCTTTCTTT

V: TRBV6-2/TRBV6-3
size: NA
D: TRBD1
J: TRBJ1-2
CDR3: CASSSGQGNYGYTF
DNA: TGTGCCAGCAGCTCCGGACAGGGGAACTATGGCTACACCTTC

V: TRBV28
size: NA
D: TRBD2
J: TRBJ2-7
CDR3: CASKRGGAGSLLRSYEQYF
DNA: TGTGCCAGCAAACGGGGGGGGGCTGGTTCCTTACTCCGCTCCTACGAGCAGTACTTC

V: TRBV5-5
size: NA
D: NA
J: TRBJ2-1
CDR3: CASRAQGYNEQFF
DNA: TGTGCCAGCAGAGCTCAGGGTTACAATGAGCAGTTCTTC

V: TRBV2
size: NA
D: TRBD1
J: TRBJ1-4
CDR3: CASKVDRVGEKLFF
DNA: TGTGCCAGTAAGGTGGACAGGGTTGGCGAAAAACTGTTTTTT

V: TRBV5-1
size: NA
D: NA
J: TRBJ1-3
CDR3: CASKTGASGNTIYF
DNA: TGCGCCAGCAAAACAGGCGCCTCTGGAAACACCATATATTTT

V: TRBV7-9
size: NA
D: NA
J: TRBJ2-3
CDR3: CASSSGSGDTQYF
DNA: TGTGCCAGCAGCTCGGGGTCTGGAGATACGCAGTATTTT

V: TRBV5-4
size: NA
D: TRBD2
J: TRBJ2-3
CDR3: CASSLAGTSGRDTQYF
DNA: TGTGCCAGCAGCTTGGCCGGGACTAGCGGGAGAGATACGCAGTATTTT

V: TRBV6-1
size: once
D: TRBD1
J: TRBJ2-1
CDR3: CASSDTGDLYNEQFF
DNA: TGTGCCAGCAGTGATACAGGGGATCTATACAATGAGCAGTTCTTC

V: TRBV4-3
size: NA
D: TRBD1
J: TRBJ2-2
CDR3: CASSRRTGAGELFF
DNA: TGCGCCAGCAGCCGCCGGACAGGAGCCGGGGAGCTGTTTTTT

V: TRBV5-6
size: NA
D: NA
J: TRBJ1-1
CDR3: CASSRGLNLNTEAFF
DNA: TGTGCCAGCAGCCGCGGCCTTAATCTGAACACTGAAGCTTTCTTT

V: TRBV28
size: once
D: TRBD2
J: TRBJ2-4
CDR3: CASSGGLAGPLAF
DNA: TGTGCCAGCAGTGGAGGACTAGCGGGACCCTTAGCCTTC

V: TRBV10-3
size: NA
D: NA
J: TRBJ1-1
CDR3: CAIARALEGEAEAFF
DNA: TGTGCCATCGCCCGGGCCCTGGAGGGTGAGGCTGAAGCTTTCTTT

V: TRBV9
size: NA
D: TRBD1
J: TRBJ2-7
CDR3: CASSPTGGNGYEQYF
DNA: TGTGCCAGCAGCCCGACAGGGGGTAACGGCTACGAGCAGTACTTC

V: TRBV28
size: NA
D: TRBD1
J: TRBJ2-3
CDR3: CASSIPGQGRTDTQYF
DNA: TGTGCCAGCAGTATTCCGGGACAGGGCCGCACAGATACGCAGTATTTT

V: TRBV30
size: NA
D: TRBD1
J: TRBJ2-2
CDR3: CAWSPGGEDTGELFF
DNA: TGTGCCTGGAGTCCAGGGGGCGAGGACACCGGGGAGCTGTTTTTT

V: TRBV7-2
size: NA
D: TRBD2
J: TRBJ2-1
CDR3: CASSLAAGGGEQFF
DNA: TGTGCCAGCAGCTTAGCGGCGGGAGGCGGTGAGCAGTTCTTC

V: TRBV10-3
size: once
D: TRBD1
J: TRBJ2-2
CDR3: CAIGQGLTGELFF
DNA: TGTGCCATCGGACAGGGGTTGACCGGGGAGCTGTTTTTT

V: TRBV7-9
size: NA
D: TRBD1
J: TRBJ2-7
CDR3: CASSLAGTGTYEQYF
DNA: TGTGCCAGCAGCTTAGCGGGGACAGGGACCTACGAGCAGTACTTC

V: TRBV3-1/TRBV3-2
size: NA
D: TRBD2
J: TRBJ2-3
CDR3: CARTPPLLAGGTDTQYF
DNA: TGTGCCAGGACCCCACCACTACTAGCGGGAGGCACAGATACGCAGTATTTT

V: TRBV30
size: NA
D: NA
J: TRBJ1-3
CDR3: CAWSMGGTFGNTIYF
DNA: TGTGCCTGGAGTATGGGAGGGACATTCGGAAACACCATATATTTT

V: TRBV6-2/TRBV6-3
size: NA
D: TRBD2
J: TRBJ2-3
CDR3: CASSRNPGLGSTDTQYF
DNA: TGTGCCAGCAGCCGAAACCCGGGACTAGGGTCGACAGATACGCAGTATTTT

V: TRBV10-1
size: NA
D: NA
J: TRBJ2-1
CDR3: CASSESKTGNNEQFF
DNA: TGCGCCAGCAGTGAGTCGAAAACAGGGAACAATGAGCAGTTCTTC

V: TRBV10-3
size: NA
D: TRBD1
J: TRBJ1-6
CDR3: CAIKPGTGRDSPLHF
DNA: TGTGCCATCAAGCCCGGGACAGGGAGGGATTCACCCCTCCACTTT

V: TRBV6-2/TRBV6-3
size: NA
D: NA
J: TRBJ2-7
CDR3: CASSYLRDTSHEQYF
DNA: TGTGCCAGCAGTTACCTGAGGGATACTTCCCACGAGCAGTACTTC